This is a list of T cell receptor beta chains from one sample in a study of blood T cell repertoires in COVID-19. Profiling relied on immunoSEQ multiplex PCR, and the TCRdb table lists in-frame clones only, not all of them. Among over 130,000 clones listed, approximately 78% were seen once. Sequencing was carried out using peripheral blood. The receptors were gathered from a woman at least 80 years old with acute or convalescent COVID-19. Both conserved end residues are part of each CDR3. A D gene is named only where the DNA matches it firmly. Not every row has a clone size; where given, it reads once, few, many or a size class.

CASRVRGGEQFF	TGTGCCAGCAGGGTTCGGGGGGGTGAGCAGTTCTTC	TRBJ2-1	NA	TRBD2	TRBV27
CASSFLYRGAYGYTF	TGTGCCAGCAGTTTTCTCTATCGTGGAGCCTATGGCTACACCTTC	TRBJ1-2	NA	NA	TRBV27
CASSFYRGSTGELFF	TGTGCCAGCAGCTTTTATAGAGGGAGCACCGGGGAGCTGTTTTTT	TRBJ2-2	NA	NA	TRBV7-8
CASSNGQDQETQYF	TGTGCCAGCAGTAACGGACAGGACCAAGAGACCCAGTACTTC	TRBJ2-5	NA	TRBD1	TRBV28
CASSITGVDLTDTQYF	TGTGCCAGTAGTATTACGGGGGTGGACCTCACAGATACGCAGTATTTT	TRBJ2-3	once	NA	TRBV19
CASSTKRTGGVNDYGYTF	TGTGCCAGCAGTACGAAGAGAACAGGGGGCGTCAATGACTATGGCTACACCTTC	TRBJ1-2	NA	TRBD1	TRBV28
CASSLPYNEQFF	TGCGCCAGCAGCCTTCCCTACAATGAGCAGTTCTTC	TRBJ2-1	NA	NA	TRBV5-1
CASSQVTGVGEQYF	TGCGCCAGCAGCCAAGTAACAGGGGTCGGCGAGCAGTACTTC	TRBJ2-7	NA	TRBD1	TRBV4-1
CASSSRQGETQYF	TGTGCCAGCAGTTCAAGGCAGGGTGAGACCCAGTACTTC	TRBJ2-5	NA	NA	TRBV28
CASSLDLQGEDYGYTF	TGTGCCAGCAGCTTAGATCTTCAGGGGGAAGACTATGGCTACACCTTC	TRBJ1-2	NA	TRBD1	TRBV11-3
CASSEFTLAGVVTDTQYF	TGCGCCAGCAGTGAGTTTACACTAGCGGGAGTTGTGACAGATACGCAGTATTTT	TRBJ2-3	NA	TRBD2	TRBV10-1
CASTPTDGNYGYTF	TGTGCCAGCACCCCGACAGATGGTAACTATGGCTACACCTTC	TRBJ1-2	NA	NA	TRBV9
CASSFFFLARMNTEAFF	TGTGCCAGCAGTTTCTTTTTTTTGGCCAGAATGAACACTGAAGCTTTCTTT	TRBJ1-1	NA	NA	TRBV28
CASRSDRENGYTF	TGCGCCAGCAGATCGGACAGGGAGAATGGCTACACCTTC	TRBJ1-2	NA	TRBD1	TRBV5-1
CATSGSISGELFF	TGTGCCACCAGTGGTTCGATCAGCGGGGAGCTGTTTTTT	TRBJ2-2	NA	NA	TRBV24-1
CASSNSEAAEQFF	TGTGCCAGCAGCAACTCCGAGGCGGCTGAGCAGTTCTTC	TRBJ2-1	NA	NA	TRBV5-4
CATSGSHLDEQYF	TGTGCCACCTCGGGGTCCCACTTGGATGAGCAGTACTTC	TRBJ2-7	NA	NA	TRBV24-1
CASSPTAGQGSHEQYF	TGTGCCAGCAGCCCCACCGCCGGACAGGGGTCCCACGAGCAGTACTTC	TRBJ2-7	few	TRBD1	TRBV7-8
CASSGTAGSYNEQFF	TGTGCCAGCAGTGGTACAGCGGGCTCCTACAATGAGCAGTTCTTC	TRBJ2-1	NA	NA	TRBV2
CASSSPGQLHLGQFF	TGTGCCAGCAGTTCCCCGGGACAGCTACATTTGGGGCAGTTCTTC	TRBJ2-1	NA	TRBD1	TRBV28
CASSQEGTGPNTIYF	TGTGCCAGCAGCCAAGAGGGAACAGGTCCAAACACCATATATTTT	TRBJ1-3	NA	NA	TRBV14
CAISVSEARNEKLFF	TGTGCCATCAGTGTTTCGGAAGCGCGAAATGAAAAACTGTTTTTT	TRBJ1-4	NA	NA	TRBV10-3
CASSPTQGADQPQHF	TGTGCCAGCTCACCGACACAGGGGGCAGATCAGCCCCAGCATTTT	TRBJ1-5	NA	TRBD1	TRBV18
CATSDPGQGGNQPQHF	TGTGCCACCAGTGATCCCGGACAGGGGGGCAATCAGCCCCAGCATTTT	TRBJ1-5	once	TRBD1	TRBV24-1
CASSPWPPLHF	TGTGCCAGCAGTCCTTGGCCACCCCTCCACTTT	TRBJ1-6	NA	NA	TRBV2
CASSFGLYGYTF	TGTGCCAGCAGCTTCGGACTCTATGGCTACACCTTC	TRBJ1-2	NA	NA	TRBV2
CAGRTGGDYGYTF	TGTGCCGGCCGTACAGGGGGCGACTATGGCTACACCTTC	TRBJ1-2	few	TRBD1	TRBV2
CASEAGAGTDTQYF	TGTGCCAGCGAAGCGGGGGCGGGGACAGATACGCAGTATTTT	TRBJ2-3	NA	TRBD2	TRBV6-6
CASSVDLGGQGSPLHF	TGTGCCAGCAGCGTAGATTTAGGGGGACAGGGGTCACCCCTCCACTTT	TRBJ1-6	few	TRBD1	TRBV9
CASSSPPGFEAFF	TGTGCCAGCAGCTCCCCCCCAGGGTTTGAAGCTTTCTTT	TRBJ1-1	NA	NA	TRBV7-9
CASSLKSDSRQPQHF	TGTGCCAGCTCGCTAAAATCGGACAGTCGTCAGCCCCAGCATTTT	TRBJ1-5	few	NA	TRBV18
CASSFLRSSYEQYF	TGTGCCAGCAGCTTCCTTCGGAGCTCCTACGAGCAGTACTTC	TRBJ2-7	NA	NA	TRBV7-8
CASSLKGTSGGRNEQFF	TGTGCCAGCAGCTTGAAAGGGACTAGCGGGGGGAGGAATGAGCAGTTCTTC	TRBJ2-1	NA	TRBD2	TRBV7-9
CATSRGIVADTQYF	TGTGCCACCAGCAGAGGAATAGTGGCAGATACGCAGTATTTT	TRBJ2-3	NA	NA	TRBV15
CASSTRQGTDTQYF	TGCGCCAGCAGCACCAGACAGGGTACAGATACGCAGTATTTT	TRBJ2-3	NA	TRBD1	TRBV5-1
CSGDYAFF	TGCAGCGGTGACTATGCTTTCTTT	TRBJ1-1	NA	NA	TRBV29-1
CASSPLTAEKLFF	TGTGCCAGCAGCCCTTTGACAGCAGAAAAACTGTTTTTT	TRBJ1-4	NA	NA	TRBV14
CASSLASNLDTQYF	TGTGCCAGCAGCTTAGCATCCAATTTAGATACGCAGTATTTT	TRBJ2-3	NA	NA	TRBV7-8
CASSLGLAEITDTQYF	TGTGCCAGCAGCTTAGGACTAGCGGAAATCACAGATACGCAGTATTTT	TRBJ2-3	NA	TRBD2	TRBV11-3
CASSPYGTEGTDTQYF	TGCGCCAGCAGCCCGTATGGGACTGAAGGCACAGATACGCAGTATTTT	TRBJ2-3	NA	NA	TRBV5-1
CASSTSGLFSKMNTEAFF	TGTGCCAGCAGCACCTCAGGACTCTTTAGTAAGATGAACACTGAAGCTTTCTTT	TRBJ1-1	NA	NA	TRBV28
CASSLSGLSNEQFF	TGTGCCAGCAGCCTATCGGGACTTTCCAATGAGCAGTTCTTC	TRBJ2-1	NA	NA	TRBV7-8
CASSYGLARGADTQYF	TGTGCCAGCAGCTACGGACTAGCGCGGGGGGCAGATACGCAGTATTTT	TRBJ2-3	NA	TRBD2	TRBV7-3
CASSLIAARGEQFF	TGTGCCAGCAGCTTGATAGCGGCCCGGGGGGAGCAGTTCTTC	TRBJ2-1	NA	NA	TRBV5-5
CASSQGRADSISGNTIYF	TGTGCCAGCAGCCAAGGTCGGGCGGACAGCATCTCTGGAAACACCATATATTTT	TRBJ1-3	NA	NA	TRBV3-1/TRBV3-2
CASSYGLIEQFF	TGTGCCAGCAGTTACGGACTTATTGAGCAGTTCTTC	TRBJ2-1	NA	NA	TRBV12-3/TRBV12-4
CASSHRQGAVGTQYF	TGTGCCAGCAGCCACCGACAGGGGGCTGTGGGGACCCAGTACTTC	TRBJ2-5	NA	TRBD1	TRBV3-1/TRBV3-2
CASGASGSTDTQYF	TGTGCCAGCGGGGCTAGCGGGAGCACAGATACGCAGTATTTT	TRBJ2-3	NA	TRBD2	TRBV27
CASSHPWGGETEAFF	TGTGCCAGCAGCCACCCCTGGGGGGGCGAGACTGAAGCTTTCTTT	TRBJ1-1	NA	NA	TRBV4-2
CASSFRTDNEKLFF	TGTGCCAGCAGCTTTCGGACAGACAATGAAAAACTGTTTTTT	TRBJ1-4	NA	NA	TRBV5-6
CASSPRDRGGYEQYF	TGTGCCAGCAGCCCCCGGGACAGGGGGGGCTACGAGCAGTACTTC	TRBJ2-7	NA	TRBD1	TRBV3-1/TRBV3-2
CASSLIGESTEAFF	TGTGCCAGCAGCTTAATCGGGGAGTCCACTGAAGCTTTCTTT	TRBJ1-1	few	NA	TRBV7-3
CASSLIGLAGGPGELFF	TGTGCCAGCAGCTTAATCGGACTAGCGGGGGGGCCCGGGGAGCTGTTTTTT	TRBJ2-2	NA	TRBD2	TRBV7-8
CASSTTGGTEAFF	TGTGCCAGTAGTACTACAGGGGGCACTGAAGCTTTCTTT	TRBJ1-1	NA	TRBD1	TRBV19
CAWSRGSGGGEKLFF	TGTGCCTGGAGTCGCGGATCGGGAGGGGGTGAAAAACTGTTTTTT	TRBJ1-4	NA	NA	TRBV30
CASSQQGPETQYF	TGTGCCAGCAGTCAACAGGGCCCAGAGACCCAGTACTTC	TRBJ2-5	NA	NA	TRBV28
CASSQTDRAGPYEQYF	TGCGCCAGCAGCCAAACGGACAGGGCGGGACCCTACGAGCAGTACTTC	TRBJ2-7	NA	TRBD1	TRBV4-1
CASRGTGGMNTEAFF	TGCGCCAGCAGGGGGACAGGGGGAATGAACACTGAAGCTTTCTTT	TRBJ1-1	NA	TRBD1	TRBV5-1
CASSFRVEIETQYF	TGTGCCAGCAGCTTCAGGGTCGAGATAGAGACCCAGTACTTC	TRBJ2-5	NA	NA	TRBV5-6